This record covers a single TCR beta chain. Only in-frame clones appear in the TCRdb table, and some are missing; sequencing was by immunoSEQ multiplex PCR. The sample lists some 70,000 clones; 91% were seen once. The data are from a study of T cell changes during pregnancy in multiple sclerosis. J lost 6 bases, V lost 4 bases, and 7 bases had no gene match. CDR1 SGDLS and CDR2 YYNGEE come from the germline V gene. This CDR3 region has 14 residues. This chain connects TRBV9 to TRBJ1-3; 7 bases match TRBD1. This clonotype originated in a female donor with multiple sclerosis, enrolled in a pregnancy study. Sequencing used peripheral blood, obtained in the second trimester of pregnancy. CDR3 nucleotide sequence: TGTGCCAGCAGCCCTTGGACAGGCTTAAACACCATATATTTT. Protein product: CASSPWTGLNTIYF. Combining the CDR3 with reference TRBV9 and TRBJ1-3 gives the whole variable domain DSGVTQTPKHLITATGQRVTLRCSPRSGDLSVYWYQQSLDQGLQFLIQYYNGEERAKGNILERFSAQQFPDLHSELNLSSLELGDSALYFCASSPWTGLNTIYFGEGSWLTVV.